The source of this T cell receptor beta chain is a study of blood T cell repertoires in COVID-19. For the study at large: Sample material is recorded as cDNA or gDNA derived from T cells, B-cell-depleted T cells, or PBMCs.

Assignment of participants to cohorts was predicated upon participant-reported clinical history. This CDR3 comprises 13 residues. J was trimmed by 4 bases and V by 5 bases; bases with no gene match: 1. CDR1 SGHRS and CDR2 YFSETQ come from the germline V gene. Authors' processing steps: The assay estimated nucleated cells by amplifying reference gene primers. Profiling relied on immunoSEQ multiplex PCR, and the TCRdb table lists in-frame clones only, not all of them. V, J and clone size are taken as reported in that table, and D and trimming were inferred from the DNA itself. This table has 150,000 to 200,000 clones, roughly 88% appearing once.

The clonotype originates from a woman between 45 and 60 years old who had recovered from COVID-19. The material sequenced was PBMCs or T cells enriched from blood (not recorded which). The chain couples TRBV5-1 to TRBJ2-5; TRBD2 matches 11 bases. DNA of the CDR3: TGCGCCAGCAGACTAGCGGGGGTAGAGACCCAGTACTTC. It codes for CASRLAGVETQYF.